This T cell receptor beta chain was profiled in a study of cytomegalovirus exposure and HLA in healthy donors. Findings of the study overall: For most TCR sequences rarity was the rule, although some public TCRs occurred in many donors.

Assay: immunoSEQ multiplex PCR; the TCRdb copy retains only in-frame clones and omits some. The sample carries more than 200,000 clones, roughly 91% recorded once. The CDR3 length is 15 residues. Germline assignment: CDR1 MDHEN and CDR2 SYDVKM. Between the trimmed V and J ends, which lost 4 bases and 2 bases, there was a span of 11 bases. Points on this clone: Antigen specificity is unknown.

The chain links TRBV28 to TRBJ1-4, with a possible D match to TRBD1 (6 bases). This TCR was sampled from a woman under 40 in good health and CMV-seronegative. Sequenced sample: PBMCs. In nucleotides, the CDR3 is TGTGCCAGCAGTTCGTACAGGGCCACTAATGAAAAACTGTTTTTT. It is translated as CASSSYRATNEKLFF.